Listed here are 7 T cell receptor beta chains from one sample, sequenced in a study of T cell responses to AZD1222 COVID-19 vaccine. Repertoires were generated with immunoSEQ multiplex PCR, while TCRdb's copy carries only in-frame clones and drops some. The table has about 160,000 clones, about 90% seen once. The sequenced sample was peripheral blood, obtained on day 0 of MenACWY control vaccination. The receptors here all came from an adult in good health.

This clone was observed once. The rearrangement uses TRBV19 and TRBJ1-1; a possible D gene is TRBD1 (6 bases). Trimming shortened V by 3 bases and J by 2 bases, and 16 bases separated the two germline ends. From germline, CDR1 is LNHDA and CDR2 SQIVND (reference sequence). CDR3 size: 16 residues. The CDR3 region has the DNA TGTGCCAGTAGTATGGTGGCAGGAGGGGGTAACACTGAAGCTTTCTTT. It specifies CASSMVAGGGNTEAFF. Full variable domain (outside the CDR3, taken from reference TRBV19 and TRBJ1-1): DGGITQSPKYLFRKEGQNVTLSCEQNLNHDAMYWYRQDPGQGLRLIYYSQIVNDFQKGDIAEGYSVSREKKESFPLTVTSAQKNPTAFYLCASSMVAGGGNTEAFFGQGTRLTVV.

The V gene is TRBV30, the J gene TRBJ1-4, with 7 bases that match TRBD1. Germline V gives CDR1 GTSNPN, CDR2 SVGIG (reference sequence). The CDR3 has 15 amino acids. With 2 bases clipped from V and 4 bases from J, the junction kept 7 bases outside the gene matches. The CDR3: CAWSNDRVHNEKLFF. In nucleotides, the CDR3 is TGTGCCTGGAGTAACGACAGGGTTCATAATGAAAAACTGTTTTTT.

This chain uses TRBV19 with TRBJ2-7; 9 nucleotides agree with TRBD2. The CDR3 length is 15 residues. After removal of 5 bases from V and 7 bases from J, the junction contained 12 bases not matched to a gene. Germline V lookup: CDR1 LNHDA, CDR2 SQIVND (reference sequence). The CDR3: CASSRGNSGSGEQYF. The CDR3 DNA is TGTGCCAGTAGTCGGGGGAATAGCGGGAGTGGAGAGCAGTACTTC. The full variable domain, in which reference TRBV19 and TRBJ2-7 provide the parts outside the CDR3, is DGGITQSPKYLFRKEGQNVTLSCEQNLNHDAMYWYRQDPGQGLRLIYYSQIVNDFQKGDIAEGYSVSREKKESFPLTVTSAQKNPTAFYLCASSRGNSGSGEQYFGPGTRLTVT.

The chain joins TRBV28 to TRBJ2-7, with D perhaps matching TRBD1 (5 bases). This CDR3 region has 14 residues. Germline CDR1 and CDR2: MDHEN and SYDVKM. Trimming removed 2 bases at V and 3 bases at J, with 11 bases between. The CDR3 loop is CASSLGPGIYEQYF. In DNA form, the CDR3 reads TGTGCCAGCAGTTTAGGGCCAGGGATCTACGAGCAGTACTTC.

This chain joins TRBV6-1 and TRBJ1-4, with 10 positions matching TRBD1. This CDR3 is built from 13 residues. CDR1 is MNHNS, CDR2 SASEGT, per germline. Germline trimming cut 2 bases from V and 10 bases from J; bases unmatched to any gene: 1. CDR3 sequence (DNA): TGTGCCAGCAGTGAAAGGGACAGGGGAAAACTGTTTTTT. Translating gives CASSERDRGKLFF.

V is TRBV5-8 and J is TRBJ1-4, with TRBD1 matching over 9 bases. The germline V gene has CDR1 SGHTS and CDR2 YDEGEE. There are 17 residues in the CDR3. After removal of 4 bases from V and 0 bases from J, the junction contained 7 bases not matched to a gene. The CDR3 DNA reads TGTGCCAGCAGCCTGGGACAGGGAGTCGCAACTAATGAAAAACTGTTTTTT. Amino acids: CASSLGQGVATNEKLFF.

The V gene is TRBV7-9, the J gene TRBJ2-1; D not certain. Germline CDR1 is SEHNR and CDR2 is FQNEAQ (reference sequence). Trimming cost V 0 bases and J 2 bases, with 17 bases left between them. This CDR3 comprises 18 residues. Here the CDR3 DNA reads TGTGCCAGCAGCTTAGCTGGCCCAGGAAGAAGACCCTACAATGAGCAGTTCTTC. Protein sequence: CASSLAGPGRRPYNEQFF.